This TCR beta chain is drawn from a study of T cell clones after liver transplantation. Study summary: Tolerance: complete withdrawal held at least one year, liver enzymes staying within twice normal.

Repertoires were generated with immunoSEQ multiplex PCR, while TCRdb's copy carries only in-frame clones and drops some. Of roughly 5,100 clones detected, roughly 30% appear once; the ten largest clones hold more than 4.5%. The CDR3 contains 17 residues. Whole-study results and caveats: In a couple of subjects, few donor cells limited the measurable donor-reactive repertoire.

TCRbeta sequences of proliferating CFSE-low MLR cells were labeled alloreactive. In regard to this clone: Antigen specificity is unknown.

The sequencing input was CD4+ T cells from cultured PBMCs. The V gene is TRBV21-1, the J gene TRBJ2-1. TRBV21-1 constitutes a pseudogene. This TCR derives from a human patient who received a liver transplant. Some of these T cells may belong to the graft donor. The CDR3 spells CASRQGMLHHSDNEQFF. CDR3 in DNA: TGTGCCAGCAGACAAGGGATGCTACACCATTCCGACAATGAGCAGTTCTTC.